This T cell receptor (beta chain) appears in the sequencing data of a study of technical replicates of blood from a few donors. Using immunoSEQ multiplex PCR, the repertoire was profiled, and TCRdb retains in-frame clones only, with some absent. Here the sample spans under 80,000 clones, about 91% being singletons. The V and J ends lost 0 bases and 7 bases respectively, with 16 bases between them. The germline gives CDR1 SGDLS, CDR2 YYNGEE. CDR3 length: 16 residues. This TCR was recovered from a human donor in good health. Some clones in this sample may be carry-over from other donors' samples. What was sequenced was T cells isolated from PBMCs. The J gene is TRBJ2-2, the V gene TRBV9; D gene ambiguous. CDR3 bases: TGTGCCAGCAGCGTAGTCGCAACAGAAACCCACGGGGAGCTGTTTTTT. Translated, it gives CASSVVATETHGELFF.